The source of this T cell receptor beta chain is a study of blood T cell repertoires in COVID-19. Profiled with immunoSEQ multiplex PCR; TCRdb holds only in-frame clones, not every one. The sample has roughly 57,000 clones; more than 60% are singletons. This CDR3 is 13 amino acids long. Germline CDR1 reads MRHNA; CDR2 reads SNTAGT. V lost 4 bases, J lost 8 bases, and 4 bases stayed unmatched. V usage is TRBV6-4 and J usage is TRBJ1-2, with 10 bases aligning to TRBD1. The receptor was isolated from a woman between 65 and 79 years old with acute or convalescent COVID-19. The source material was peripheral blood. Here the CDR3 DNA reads TGTGCCAGCAGTGCTGACAGGGGGCAAGGCTACACCTTC. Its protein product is CASSADRGQGYTF.